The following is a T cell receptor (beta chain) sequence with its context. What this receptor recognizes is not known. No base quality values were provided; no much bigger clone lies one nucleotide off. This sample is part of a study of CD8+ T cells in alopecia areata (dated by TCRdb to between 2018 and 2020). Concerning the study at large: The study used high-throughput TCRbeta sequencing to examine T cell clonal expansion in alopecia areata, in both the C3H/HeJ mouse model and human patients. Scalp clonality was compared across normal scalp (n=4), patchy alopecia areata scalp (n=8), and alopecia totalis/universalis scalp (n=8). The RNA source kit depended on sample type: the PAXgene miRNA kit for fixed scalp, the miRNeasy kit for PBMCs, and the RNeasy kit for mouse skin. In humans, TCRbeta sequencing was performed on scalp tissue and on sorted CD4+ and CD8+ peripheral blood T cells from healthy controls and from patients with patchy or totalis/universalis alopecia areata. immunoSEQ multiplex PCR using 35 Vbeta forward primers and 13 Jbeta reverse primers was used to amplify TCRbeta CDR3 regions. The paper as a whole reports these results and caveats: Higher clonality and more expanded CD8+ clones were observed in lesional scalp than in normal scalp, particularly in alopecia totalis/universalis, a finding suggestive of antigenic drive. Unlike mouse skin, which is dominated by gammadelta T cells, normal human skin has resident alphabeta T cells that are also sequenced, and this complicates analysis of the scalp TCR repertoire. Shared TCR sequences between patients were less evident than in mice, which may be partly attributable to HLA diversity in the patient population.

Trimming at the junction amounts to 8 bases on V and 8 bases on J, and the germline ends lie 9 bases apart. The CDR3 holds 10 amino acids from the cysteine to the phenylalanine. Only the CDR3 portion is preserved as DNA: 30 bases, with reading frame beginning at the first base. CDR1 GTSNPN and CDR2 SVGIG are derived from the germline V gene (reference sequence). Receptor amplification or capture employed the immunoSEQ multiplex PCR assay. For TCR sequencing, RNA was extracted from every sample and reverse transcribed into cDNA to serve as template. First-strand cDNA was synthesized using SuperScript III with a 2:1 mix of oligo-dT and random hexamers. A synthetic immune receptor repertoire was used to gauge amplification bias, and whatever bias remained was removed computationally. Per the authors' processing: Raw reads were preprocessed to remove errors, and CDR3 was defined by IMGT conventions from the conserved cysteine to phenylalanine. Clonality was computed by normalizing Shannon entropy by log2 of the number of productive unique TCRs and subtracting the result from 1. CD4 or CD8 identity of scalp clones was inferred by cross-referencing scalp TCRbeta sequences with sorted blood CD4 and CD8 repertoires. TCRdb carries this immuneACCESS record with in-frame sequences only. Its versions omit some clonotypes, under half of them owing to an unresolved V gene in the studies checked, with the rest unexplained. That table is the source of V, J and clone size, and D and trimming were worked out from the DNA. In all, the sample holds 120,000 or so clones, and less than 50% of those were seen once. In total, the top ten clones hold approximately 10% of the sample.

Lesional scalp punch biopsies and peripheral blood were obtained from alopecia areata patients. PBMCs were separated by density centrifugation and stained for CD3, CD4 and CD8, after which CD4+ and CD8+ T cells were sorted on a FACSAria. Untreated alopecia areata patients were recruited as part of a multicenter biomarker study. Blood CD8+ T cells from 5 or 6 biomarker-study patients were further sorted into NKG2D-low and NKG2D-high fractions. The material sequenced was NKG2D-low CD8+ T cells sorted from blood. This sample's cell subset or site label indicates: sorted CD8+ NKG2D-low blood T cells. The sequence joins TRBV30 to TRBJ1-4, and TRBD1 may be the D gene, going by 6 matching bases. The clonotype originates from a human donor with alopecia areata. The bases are TGTGCCGCAGGGGACGAAAAACTGTTTTTT. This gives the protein CAAGDEKLFF.